The next 14 T cell receptor beta chains were all read from a single sample in a study of blood T cell repertoires in COVID-19. Repertoires were generated with immunoSEQ multiplex PCR, while TCRdb's copy carries only in-frame clones and drops some. The top ten hold 6.4% of the sample, which has roughly 59,000 clones, approximately 73% seen once. What was sequenced was peripheral blood. Receptor source: a woman between 45 and 60 years old with active or convalescent COVID-19.

The chain's CDR3 is CASSRPGFTYGYTF. The CDR3 DNA reads TGTGCCAGCAGCCGCCCGGGATTTACCTATGGCTACACCTTC. This chain joins TRBV21-1 and TRBJ1-2. TRBV21-1 is given as a pseudogene. The length of the CDR3 is 14 residues.

CDR3 nucleotide sequence: TGTGCCAGCAAGCGGACAGGGAGTGCACCCCTCCACTTT. Amino acid sequence: CASKRTGSAPLHF. This chain links TRBV6-5 with TRBJ1-6; 8 nucleotides match TRBD1. Germline V gene lookup returns CDR1 MNHEY and CDR2 SVGAGI. CDR3 length equals 13 residues. V was pared by 7 bases and J by 11 bases, with 7 bases of the junction left unmatched.

The chain has TRBV18 and TRBJ1-1; D unclear. Per germline, CDR1 KGHSH and CDR2 LQKENI. The length of the CDR3 is 12 residues. V lost 3 bases and J 3 bases, leaving 5 bases between the germline ends. CDR3 region: CASSPADTEAFF. The CDR3 DNA reads TGTGCCAGCTCACCGGCGGACACTGAAGCTTTCTTT.

This CDR3 reads CASSQVWTGGAGYEKLFF. The CDR3 DNA is TGCGCCAGCAGCCAAGTTTGGACAGGGGGGGCCGGCTATGAAAAACTGTTTTTT. This chain connects TRBV4-3 to TRBJ1-4; TRBD1 matches at 10 bases. V was clipped by 1 base and J by 6 bases; unmatched bases: 11. The CDR3 spans 18 residues. The germline gives CDR1 LGHNA, CDR2 YSLEER.

This clone was observed a single time. This rearrangement joins TRBV5-5 to TRBJ1-1; tentative D call: TRBD1 (5 bases). This CDR3 region has 17 residues. The V gene's germline CDR1 is SGHKS and CDR2 YYEKEE (reference sequence). V was shortened by 0 bases and J by 1 base, with 16 bases between the two germline ends. The CDR3 is CASSLGRGAGWNTEAFF. The CDR3 DNA follows: TGTGCCAGCAGCTTGGGACGGGGCGCGGGGTGGAACACTGAAGCTTTCTTT.

The V and J genes are TRBV5-6 and TRBJ1-1; maybe TRBD1 (6 bases). Trimming cost V 4 bases and J 4 bases, with 14 bases left between them. Germline CDR1 SGHDT, CDR2 YYEEEE. The CDR3 contains 14 residues. Here the CDR3 reads CASSVTGYGTEAFF. In DNA, the CDR3 is TGTGCCAGCAGCGTAACAGGGTACGGCACTGAAGCTTTCTTT.

The V gene is TRBV30, the J gene TRBJ2-3; 8 nucleotides match TRBD2. V lost 3 bases to trimming and J lost 0 bases; unmatched junction nucleotides: 5. There are 15 residues in the CDR3. Germline V gene sequence: CDR1 GTSNPN, CDR2 SVGIG (reference sequence). CDR3 bases: TGTGCCTGGAGCTTCTCGGGGGGGAGCACAGATACGCAGTATTTT. Translation: CAWSFSGGSTDTQYF.

The chain is built from TRBV3-1 (or the pseudogene TRBV3-2) and TRBJ2-2; D not certain. V was pared by 5 bases and J by 4 bases, with 5 bases between. CDR1 and CDR2 from the germline V gene are LGHDT and YNNKEL (reference sequence). This CDR3 contains 12 residues. CDR3 residues: CASSSLTGELFF. In DNA, the CDR3 is TGTGCCAGCAGCTCACTCACCGGGGAGCTGTTTTTT.

This chain connects TRBV2 to TRBJ1-4, with TRBD1 as a possible D gene (6 bases). V lost 2 bases and J lost 5, with 9 bases in between. The germline V gene has CDR1 SNHLY and CDR2 FYNNEI. The CDR3 is made up of 14 amino acids. CDR3 DNA: TGTGCCAGCAGTGAATTGAGGGGGAATGAAAAACTGTTTTTT. Encoded protein: CASSELRGNEKLFF.

The V call is TRBV12-3 or TRBV12-4, the J call TRBJ1-2, with 7 bases fitting TRBD1. V lost 5 bases and J lost 4; bases outside the gene matches: 4. CDR3 size: 13 residues. The CDR3 nucleotides read TGTGCCAGCAGTCCAGGGGGTACCTATGGCTACACCTTC. This sequence encodes CASSPGGTYGYTF.

The V call is TRBV6-2 or TRBV6-3, the J call TRBJ2-2; D is uncertain. The CDR3 runs to 15 residues. V shed 4 bases and J shed 1 base, with 10 bases lying between them. CDR1 and CDR2 from the germline V gene are MNHEY and SVGEGT. The CDR3: CASSLGLRNTGELFF. The CDR3 bases are TGTGCCAGCAGTTTGGGCCTCAGGAACACCGGGGAGCTGTTTTTT.

The chain is built from TRBV4-3 and TRBJ2-7, with 13 bases fitting TRBD2. V lost 4 bases, J lost 4 bases, and 4 bases stayed unmatched. The CDR3 totals 15 residues. Germline-derived CDR1 and CDR2 are LGHNA and YSLEER. This CDR3 reads CASSLGTSGIYEQYF. CDR3 nucleotide sequence: TGCGCCAGCAGCCTAGGGACTAGCGGGATATACGAGCAGTACTTC.

The J gene is TRBJ2-5, the V gene TRBV5-6; 10 bases are shared with TRBD1. The CDR3 has 15 amino acids. V gave up 4 bases and J gave up 3 bases; unmatched junction bases: 6. CDR1 is SGHDT and CDR2 is YYEEEE in the germline V gene. CDR3 in DNA: TGTGCCAGCAGCCCCCTGGGGACAGGGGAAGAGACCCAGTACTTC. Its protein is CASSPLGTGEETQYF.

V is TRBV24-1 and J is TRBJ1-6; 9 bases are a match to TRBD1. CDR1 is KGHDR, CDR2 SFDVKD, per germline. This CDR3 is built from 19 residues. The J segment lost 9 bases and the V segment lost 6 bases, leaving 20 bases of the junction unmatched. CDR3 protein: CATSRIPLIRTGAGSPLHF. The CDR3 DNA follows: TGTGCCACCAGTCGCATTCCCCTCATACGGACAGGGGCGGGTTCACCCCTCCACTTT.